The 13 T cell receptor beta chains listed next were all sequenced from one sample in a study of identifying expanded T cells in peripheral blood. Repertoires were generated with immunoSEQ multiplex PCR, while TCRdb's copy carries only in-frame clones and drops some. The sample shows around 130,000 clones, less than 90% of them seen only once. Sequencing was performed on blood. These receptors all come from a person aged 18 to 75 in good health.

The V gene is TRBV4-2, the J gene TRBJ2-3; D is unclear. There are 13 residues in the CDR3. Germline CDR1 reads LGHNA; CDR2 reads YNFKEQ. Trimming removed 1 base from V and 5 bases from J, with 7 bases in between. CDR3 region: CASSQVLGDTQYF. In DNA, the CDR3 is TGTGCCAGCAGCCAAGTTTTGGGAGATACGCAGTATTTT.

This rearrangement joins TRBV4-3 to TRBJ1-1; a possible D gene is TRBD1 (6 bases). The ends were cut back, 4 bases at V and 9 bases at J, with 12 bases in the middle. The CDR3 spans 12 residues. CDR1 and CDR2 from the germline V gene are LGHNA and YSLEER. CDR3 amino acids: CASSLGQSQAFF. Here the CDR3 DNA reads TGCGCCAGCAGCCTTGGACAGAGTCAAGCTTTCTTT.

With respect to this clone: The sample holds other DNA sequences that translate to the same CDR3. This sequence joins TRBV10-3 and TRBJ1-1; tentative D call: TRBD1 (5 bases). CDR3 size: 14 residues. Between the trimmed V and J ends, which lost 2 bases and 2 bases, there was a span of 9 bases. The germline CDR1 and CDR2 sequences are ENHRY and SYGVKD. CDR3 sequence reads: CAISERQGNTEAFF. The CDR3, as DNA: TGTGCCATCAGTGAGCGCCAGGGAAACACTGAAGCTTTCTTT.

This sequence joins TRBV6-6 and TRBJ1-1, with unresolved D. Trimming pared 2 bases from V and 4 bases from J, leaving 8 bases between. CDR3 length equals 13 residues. The germline V gene has CDR1 MNHNY and CDR2 SVGAGI (reference sequence). CDR3 in DNA: TGTGCCAGCAGTTACGAGGGAGGCACTGAAGCTTTCTTT. It specifies CASSYEGGTEAFF.

This clone has a single count. The chain has TRBV5-4 and TRBJ2-5; 11 bases are shared with TRBD1. V shed 0 bases, J shed 5 bases, and the junction held 6 bases outside the gene matches. The CDR3 runs to 16 residues. Germline loops: CDR1 SGHNT, CDR2 YYREEE (reference sequence). As DNA, the CDR3 is TGTGCCAGCAGCTTGGAGCGGACAGGGGGCGCCGAGACCCAGTACTTC. It yields the protein CASSLERTGGAETQYF.

This rearrangement joins TRBV7-2 to TRBJ1-5, with D uncertain. The CDR3 length is 14 residues. Trimming removed 1 base from V and 1 base from J, with 5 bases in between. Germline V lookup: CDR1 SGHTA, CDR2 FQGNSA. The CDR3 loop is CASSLDGSNQPQHF. The CDR3 nucleotides read TGTGCCAGCAGCTTAGACGGCAGCAATCAGCCCCAGCATTTT.

As for this clone: One junction end disagrees with the germline gene, perhaps due to a read error. The CDR3 region is CASTLTGGTEAFF. CDR3 nucleotides: TGTGCCAGCACCTTAACAGGGGGCACTGAAGCTTTCTTT. The genes are TRBV7-2 and TRBJ1-1, with 8 nucleotides matching TRBD1. This CDR3 has 13 residues. The germline CDR1 and CDR2 sequences are SGHTA and FQGNSA.

The rearrangement links TRBV27 to TRBJ2-3; the match to TRBD2 covers 15 bases. The germline V gene has CDR1 MNHEY and CDR2 SMNVEV (reference sequence). The V segment lost 10 bases and the J segment 3 bases; nucleotides outside the gene matches: 20. The CDR3 loop spans 20 amino acids. DNA of the CDR3: TGTGCCACCCCCCCCGGCCCCGGTAGGACTAGCGGGAGGGGTACAGATACGCAGTATTTT. It encodes CATPPGPGRTSGRGTDTQYF.

The chain couples TRBV30 to TRBJ1-3, with 9 bases matching TRBD1. The junction had 2 bases not matched to a gene; V was cut back by 4 bases and J by 4 bases. Germline-derived CDR1 and CDR2 are GTSNPN and SVGIG (reference sequence). The CDR3 loop spans 13 amino acids. CDR3 nucleotides: TGTGCCTGGATAGGGACAGGGGGAAACACCATATATTTT. This gives the protein CAWIGTGGNTIYF.

This clone was observed many times. J is TRBJ1-6 and V is TRBV7-9; D is unclear. Trimming removed 8 bases at V and 1 base at J, with 6 bases between. The CDR3 covers 13 residues. Looked up from germline, CDR1 is SEHNR and CDR2 is FQNEAQ (reference sequence). CDR3 DNA sequence: TGTGCCAGCCGCGGGTCCTATAATTCACCCCTCCACTTT. This encodes CASRGSYNSPLHF.

This clone turned up a few times. This chain joins TRBV30 and TRBJ2-7, with D perhaps given as TRBD1 or TRBD2 (5 bases each). The germline V and J ends were trimmed by 5 bases and 3 bases, with 5 bases remaining between them. The CDR3 length is 10 residues. Germline assignment: CDR1 GTSNPN and CDR2 SVGIG (reference sequence). The CDR3 spells CAWGGYEQYF. The DNA of the CDR3 is TGTGCCTGGGGGGGCTACGAGCAGTACTTC.

The gene calls are TRBV28 and TRBJ2-1, with 11 nucleotides matching TRBD2. Per the germline V gene, CDR1 is MDHEN and CDR2 is SYDVKM. The CDR3 contains 17 residues. The junction had 12 bases not matched to a gene; V was cut back by 4 bases and J by 7 bases. CDR3 coding DNA: TGTGCCAGCAGTTCCCTTAGCGGGAGGGCCGTAAGGAATGAGCAGTTCTTC. Protein: CASSSLSGRAVRNEQFF. Full variable domain (missing parts from reference TRBV28 and TRBJ2-1): DVKVTQSSRYLVKRTGEKVFLECVQDMDHENMFWYRQDPGLGLRLIYFSYDVKMKEKGDIPEGYSVSREKKERFSLILESASTNQTSMYLCASSSLSGRAVRNEQFFGPGTRLTVL.

The chain couples TRBV6-1 to TRBJ2-5, with 10 nucleotides matching TRBD2. CDR3 length equals 14 residues. Germline trimming cut 9 bases from V and 2 bases from J; bases unmatched to any gene: 6. In germline, CDR1 is MNHNS, CDR2 SASEGT. For the CDR3, the DNA is TGTGCCAGTGGGGGACTAGCGCAACAAGAGACCCAGTACTTC. Its translation: CASGGLAQQETQYF.